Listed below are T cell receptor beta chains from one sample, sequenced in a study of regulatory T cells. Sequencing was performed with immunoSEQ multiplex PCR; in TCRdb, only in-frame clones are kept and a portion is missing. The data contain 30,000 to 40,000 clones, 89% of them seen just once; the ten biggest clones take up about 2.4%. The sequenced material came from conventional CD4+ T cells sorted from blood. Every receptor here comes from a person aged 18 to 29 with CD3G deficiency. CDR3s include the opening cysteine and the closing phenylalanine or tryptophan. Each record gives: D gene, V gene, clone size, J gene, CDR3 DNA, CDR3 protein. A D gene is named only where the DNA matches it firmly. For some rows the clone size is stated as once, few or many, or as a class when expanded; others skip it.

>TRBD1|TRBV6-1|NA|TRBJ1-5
TGTGCCAGCAGTGCGGGACAGAGTGGCAATCAGCCCCAGCATTTT
CASSAGQSGNQPQHF
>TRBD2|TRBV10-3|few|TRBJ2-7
TGTGCCATCAGTGAGTATCCTAGCGGGAGATCCGAGCAGTACTTC
CAISEYPSGRSEQYF
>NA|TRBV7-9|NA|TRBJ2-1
TGTGCCAGCAGCTTTGGACAGCAGTACAATGAGCAGTTCTTC
CASSFGQQYNEQFF
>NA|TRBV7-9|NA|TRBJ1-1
TGTGCCAGCAGCTTAGCAGGGAACACTGAAGCTTTCTTT
CASSLAGNTEAFF
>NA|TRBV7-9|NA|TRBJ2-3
TGTGCCAGCGGCGGCGGGGGCACAGATACGCAGTATTTT
CASGGGGTDTQYF
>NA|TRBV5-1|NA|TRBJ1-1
TGCGCCAGCAGCTCTGGGAACACTGAAGCTTTCTTT
CASSSGNTEAFF
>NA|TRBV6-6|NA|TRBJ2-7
TGTGCCAGCAGTAGACCACCAGCCCTCGAGCAGTACTTC
CASSRPPALEQYF
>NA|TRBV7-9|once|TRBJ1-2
TGTGCCAGCAGCTTAGATCGCCTAGGCTACACCTTC
CASSLDRLGYTF
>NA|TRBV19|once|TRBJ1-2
TGTGCCAGTAGTATTGCGTCCGGGAGCTATGGCTACACCTTC
CASSIASGSYGYTF
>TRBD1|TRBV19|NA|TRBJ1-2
TGTGCCAGTAGTAAAGGGGGCGCCTTCTATGGCTACACCTTC
CASSKGGAFYGYTF
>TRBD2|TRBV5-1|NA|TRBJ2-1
TGCGCCAGCAGCACCGGGACTAGCGAAGTGAGTGAGCAGTTCTTC
CASSTGTSEVSEQFF
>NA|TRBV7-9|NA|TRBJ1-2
TGTGCCAGCAGCTCCCGAAGGGGGTCCGGCTACACCTTC
CASSSRRGSGYTF
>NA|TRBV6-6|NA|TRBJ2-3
TGTGCCAGCAAAGACGGGCGAAGCCCCACAGATACGCAGTATTTT
CASKDGRSPTDTQYF
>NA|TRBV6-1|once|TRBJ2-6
TGTGCCAGCAGTGCCCTCTCTGGGGCCAACGTCCTGACTTTC
CASSALSGANVLTF
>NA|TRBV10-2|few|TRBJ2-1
TGCGCCAGCAGTGGTGGGGCGTGGGGCGGGGGCACCCATGAGCAGTTCTTC
CASSGGAWGGGTHEQFF
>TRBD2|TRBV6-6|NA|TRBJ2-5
TGTGCCAGCAGTTACCGGGGGGTCGAGACCCAGTACTTC
CASSYRGVETQYF
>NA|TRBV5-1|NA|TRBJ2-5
TGCGCCAGCAGCTTAAGTCCAGGACAGCAAGAGACCCAGTACTTC
CASSLSPGQQETQYF
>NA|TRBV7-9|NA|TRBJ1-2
TGTGCCAGCAGCTTAGAAGGGGCGCGAGGCTACACCTTC
CASSLEGARGYTF
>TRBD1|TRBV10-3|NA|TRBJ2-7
TGTGCCATCAGTGAATTACAGGGGGCAACCGAGCAGTACTTC
CAISELQGATEQYF
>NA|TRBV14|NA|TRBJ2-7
TGTGCCAGCAGTATAAGGGGCCCCTACGAGCAGTACTTC
CASSIRGPYEQYF
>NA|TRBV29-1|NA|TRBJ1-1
TGCAGCGTTGAAGATGTCCGGGACACTGAAGCTTTCTTT
CSVEDVRDTEAFF
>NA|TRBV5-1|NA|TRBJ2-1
TGCGCCAGCAGCTTGGCGCCGATATCGGGTGAGCAGTTCTTC
CASSLAPISGEQFF
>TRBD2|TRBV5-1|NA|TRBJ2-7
TGCGCCAGCAGCCTAGGACTAGCGGGAGGGCCTGAGTACTTC
CASSLGLAGGPEYF
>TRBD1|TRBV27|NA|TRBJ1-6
TGTGCCAGCAGTGCGACAGGGTTAGGTAATTCACCCCTCCACTTT
CASSATGLGNSPLHF
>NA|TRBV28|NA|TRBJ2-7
TGTGCCAGCAGTTTTACGGACTACGAGCAGTACTTC
CASSFTDYEQYF
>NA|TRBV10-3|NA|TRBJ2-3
TGTGCCACGCGTCTAGAGGGGGGCACAGATACGCAGTATTTT
CATRLEGGTDTQYF
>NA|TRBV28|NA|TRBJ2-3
TGTGCCAGCAGTTCCGGTAAGCGGAGTAGCACAGATACGCAGTATTTT
CASSSGKRSSTDTQYF
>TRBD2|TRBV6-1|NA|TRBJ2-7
TGTGCCAGCAGTGAAGTTACTAGCGGAGCCTACGAGCAGTACTTC
CASSEVTSGAYEQYF
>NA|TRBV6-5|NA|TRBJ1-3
TGTGCCAGCAGTTACGGGCAAGGAGGAAACACCATATATTTT
CASSYGQGGNTIYF
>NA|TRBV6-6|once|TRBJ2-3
TGTGCCAGCAGTTACCCTGGGGGCACAGATACGCAGTATTTT
CASSYPGGTDTQYF
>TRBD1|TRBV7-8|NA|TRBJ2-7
TGTGCCAGCAGCCCTCGGACAGGGCCCTACGAGCAGTACTTC
CASSPRTGPYEQYF
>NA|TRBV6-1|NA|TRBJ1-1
TGTGCCAGCAGCAACCTTGGAGACACTGAAGCTTTCTTT
CASSNLGDTEAFF
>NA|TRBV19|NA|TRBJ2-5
TGTGCCAGTAGGGGCAGGAATCAAGAGACCCAGTACTTC
CASRGRNQETQYF
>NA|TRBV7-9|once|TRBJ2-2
TGTGCCAGCAGCCGCGCCGCAGGGAGCACCGGGGAGCTGTTTTTT
CASSRAAGSTGELFF
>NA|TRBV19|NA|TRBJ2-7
TGTGCCAGTAGTATAGTCAGGGGAGGCGAGCAGTACTTC
CASSIVRGGEQYF
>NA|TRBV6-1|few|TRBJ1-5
TGTGCCAGCACCGGGGGGAATCAGCCCCAGCATTTT
CASTGGNQPQHF
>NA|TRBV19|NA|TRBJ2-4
TGTGCCAGTAGTCGCCGGGGACATCTAGCCAAAAACATTCAGTACTTC
CASSRRGHLAKNIQYF
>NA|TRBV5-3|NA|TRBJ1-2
TGTGCCAGAAGCTTGGGGTACAGGGCCGGAGGGAGCTACACCTTC
CARSLGYRAGGSYTF
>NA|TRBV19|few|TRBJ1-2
TGTGCCAGTAGTTCACGCGGACGGGGCTATGGCTACACCTTC
CASSSRGRGYGYTF
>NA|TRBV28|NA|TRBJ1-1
TGTGCCAGCGGGCCGGTGAGGCGTACTTACATGAACACTGAAGCTTTCTTT
CASGPVRRTYMNTEAFF
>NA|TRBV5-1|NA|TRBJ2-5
TGCGCCAGCAGCTTCGGCGGGCAAGAGACCCAGTACTTC
CASSFGGQETQYF
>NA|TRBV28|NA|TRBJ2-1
TGTGCCAGCAGTTTCGCTCCGTCTTACAATGAGCAGTTCTTC
CASSFAPSYNEQFF